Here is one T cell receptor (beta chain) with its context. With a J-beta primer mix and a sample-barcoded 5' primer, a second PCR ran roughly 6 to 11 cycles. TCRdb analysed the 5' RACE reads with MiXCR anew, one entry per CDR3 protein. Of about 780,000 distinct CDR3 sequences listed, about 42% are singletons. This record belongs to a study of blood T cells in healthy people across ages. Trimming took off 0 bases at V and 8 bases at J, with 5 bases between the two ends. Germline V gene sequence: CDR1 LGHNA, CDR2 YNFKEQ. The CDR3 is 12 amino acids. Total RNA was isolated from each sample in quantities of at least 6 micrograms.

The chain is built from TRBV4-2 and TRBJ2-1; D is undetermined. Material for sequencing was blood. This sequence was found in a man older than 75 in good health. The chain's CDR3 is CASSQEGYEQFF. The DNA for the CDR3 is TGTGCCAGCAGCCAAGAGGGATATGAGCAGTTCTTC.